In its sample, the clone carrying this T cell receptor (beta chain) was seen many times. The sample comes from a study of T cells after yellow fever vaccination. CDR3 length equals 14 residues. V was trimmed by 3 bases and J by 7 bases, leaving 15 bases between them. A single record per CDR3 protein comes from TCRdb applying MiXCR to the 5' RACE reads. The repertoire holds some 320,000 distinct CDR3 sequences, with 8.5% to 10% as singletons. The input for sequencing was CD4+ T cells sorted from PBMCs, taken 5 days after the yellow fever booster vaccination. The chain carries TRBV12-3 or TRBV12-4 and TRBJ2-5, with D possibly matching TRBD2 (5 bases). The source of this sequence is a young man who received the YFV17D yellow fever vaccine. As DNA, the CDR3 is TGTGCCAGCAGTTTTGGCTCGGCCGAGGGGACCCAGTACTTC. It translates to CASSFGSAEGTQYF.